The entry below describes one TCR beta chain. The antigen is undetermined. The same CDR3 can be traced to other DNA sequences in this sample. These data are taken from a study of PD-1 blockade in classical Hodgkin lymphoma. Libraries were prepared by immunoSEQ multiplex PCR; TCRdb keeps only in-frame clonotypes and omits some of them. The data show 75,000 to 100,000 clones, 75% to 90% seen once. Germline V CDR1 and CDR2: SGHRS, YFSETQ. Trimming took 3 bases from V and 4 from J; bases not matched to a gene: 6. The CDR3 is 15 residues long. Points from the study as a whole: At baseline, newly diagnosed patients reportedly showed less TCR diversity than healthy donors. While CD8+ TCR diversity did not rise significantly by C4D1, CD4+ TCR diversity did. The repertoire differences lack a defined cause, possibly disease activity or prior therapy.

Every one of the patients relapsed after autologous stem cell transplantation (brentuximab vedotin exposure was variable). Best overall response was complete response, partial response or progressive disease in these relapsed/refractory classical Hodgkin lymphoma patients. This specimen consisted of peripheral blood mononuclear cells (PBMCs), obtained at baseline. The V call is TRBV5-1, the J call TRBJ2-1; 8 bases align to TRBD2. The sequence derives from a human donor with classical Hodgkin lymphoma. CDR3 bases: TGCGCCAGCAGCTCCGGACTAGCTGGGTACAATGAGCAGTTCTTC. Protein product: CASSSGLAGYNEQFF.